The rows below give T cell receptor beta chains drawn from one sample of a study of T cells after posttransplantation cyclophosphamide. Produced via immunoSEQ multiplex PCR; TCRdb's table is partial and in-frame only. Observed in the sample are some 1,800 clones, none of them singletons. The sequencing used PBMCs, collected about 400 days after allogeneic stem cell transplant with posttransplant cyclophosphamide. The source is a male patient aged 55 to 70 who received an allogeneic stem cell transplant from an unrelated donor, was CMV-positive, and had acute and chronic GVHD. A subset of T cells may come from the graft donor. Each CDR3 is given with its conserved first and last residue. The order of the fields is CDR3 length, V gene, J gene, clone size, D gene, CDR3 DNA, CDR3 protein. D genes are given only for firm matches. Clone size is stated in some rows and not others, as once, few, many or a class when expanded.

length: 15
V: TRBV5-6
J: TRBJ2-3
size: medium-sized
D: TRBD1
DNA: TGTGCCGGTTGTTCTCTGGGACAGGGGGCAGATACGCAGTATTTT
CDR3: CAGCSLGQGADTQYF

length: 14
V: TRBV9
J: TRBJ2-7
size: medium-sized
D: TRBD2
DNA: TGTGCCAGCAGCCCAGCGGGGGGCTCCTACGAGCAGTACTTC
CDR3: CASSPAGGSYEQYF

length: 14
V: TRBV6-6
J: TRBJ1-1
size: medium-sized
D: NA
DNA: TGTGCCAGCAGTCCCGAGGGGGAGTGGACTGAAGCTTTCTTT
CDR3: CASSPEGEWTEAFF

length: 15
V: TRBV19
J: TRBJ1-1
size: large
D: NA
DNA: TGTGCCAGTAGTATAGAGGTCAGGCTGAACACTGAAGCTTTCTTT
CDR3: CASSIEVRLNTEAFF

length: 19
V: TRBV28
J: TRBJ2-7
size: few
D: TRBD1
DNA: TGTGCCAGCAGTTTTAGAGGAATGGGTCAAGGGGGCCCTTCCTACGAGCAGTACTTC
CDR3: CASSFRGMGQGGPSYEQYF

length: 15
V: TRBV11-2
J: TRBJ2-3
size: medium-sized
D: NA
DNA: TGTGCCAGCACAGTCCGGGCCCCGGGGGCAGATACGCAGTATTTT
CDR3: CASTVRAPGADTQYF

length: 16
V: TRBV7-3
J: TRBJ2-2
size: medium-sized
D: NA
DNA: TGTGCCAGCAGCTTATATGCCGGGAGGAACACCGGGGAGCTGTTTTTT
CDR3: CASSLYAGRNTGELFF

length: 16
V: TRBV6-1
J: TRBJ1-3
size: medium-sized
D: NA
DNA: TGTGCCAGCAGTGAAGCGCATGGGGGGACTGGAAACACCATATATTTT
CDR3: CASSEAHGGTGNTIYF

length: 11
V: TRBV7-9
J: TRBJ1-4
size: medium-sized
D: NA
DNA: TGTGCCAGCAGCTTACGACGGGAACTGTTTTTT
CDR3: CASSLRRELFF

length: 13
V: TRBV27
J: TRBJ1-1
size: medium-sized
D: NA
DNA: TGTGCCAGCAGTTACCGGAGGAACACTGAAGCTTTCTTT
CDR3: CASSYRRNTEAFF

length: 13
V: TRBV28
J: TRBJ1-2
size: few
D: NA
DNA: TGTGCCAGCAGTTTTGGACAGCGCTATGGCTACACCTTC
CDR3: CASSFGQRYGYTF

length: 15
V: TRBV9
J: TRBJ1-2
size: medium-sized
D: NA
DNA: TGTGCCAGCAGCGTAGGGTTCGGGTCTAACTATGGCTACACCTTC
CDR3: CASSVGFGSNYGYTF

length: 15
V: TRBV30
J: TRBJ2-5
size: many
D: NA
DNA: TGTGCCTGGAGTGTTGGCCTGGGAGTTAAAGAGACCCAGTACTTC
CDR3: CAWSVGLGVKETQYF

length: 16
V: TRBV5-1
J: TRBJ1-2
size: medium-sized
D: NA
DNA: TGCGCCAGCAGCCCTCTATCCGGGACAAGAAACTATGGCTACACCTTC
CDR3: CASSPLSGTRNYGYTF

length: 13
V: TRBV9
J: TRBJ1-1
size: NA
D: NA
DNA: TGTGCCAGCAGCGTAGCTCAGGGATCTGAAGCTTTCTTT
CDR3: CASSVAQGSEAFF

length: 13
V: TRBV19
J: TRBJ1-1
size: many
D: NA
DNA: TGTGCCAGTAGTATTGGGCGGAACACTGAAGCTTTCTTT
CDR3: CASSIGRNTEAFF

length: 15
V: TRBV19
J: TRBJ2-7
size: medium-sized
D: TRBD1
DNA: TGTGCCAGTAGTAGCCCCGGGACAGCTATCTACGAGCAGTACTTC
CDR3: CASSSPGTAIYEQYF

length: 15
V: TRBV27
J: TRBJ1-1
size: medium-sized
D: NA
DNA: TGTGCCAGCAGTTTATCAAGGGGAGACAGGAGTCAAGCTTTCTTT
CDR3: CASSLSRGDRSQAFF

length: 16
V: TRBV11-1
J: TRBJ2-3
size: medium-sized
D: TRBD2
DNA: TGTGCCAGCAGCCCCCACGCAGCGGGGGCCACAGATACGCAGTATTTT
CDR3: CASSPHAAGATDTQYF

length: 16
V: TRBV30
J: TRBJ1-4
size: medium-sized
D: NA
DNA: TGTGCCTGGAGATCTACCGGACTTGCAACTAATGAAAAACTGTTTTTT
CDR3: CAWRSTGLATNEKLFF

length: 12
V: TRBV28
J: TRBJ2-7
size: medium-sized
D: NA
DNA: TGTGCCAGCAGCCTCTCCTCCTACGAGCAGTACTTC
CDR3: CASSLSSYEQYF

length: 16
V: TRBV9
J: TRBJ2-3
size: medium-sized
D: NA
DNA: TGTGCCAGCAGCCCCGGGGATAGCGGACGCACAGATACGCAGTATTTT
CDR3: CASSPGDSGRTDTQYF

length: 14
V: TRBV19
J: TRBJ1-5
size: large
D: NA
DNA: TGTGCCAGCACAGCGGACAGCAACTATCAGCCCCAGCATTTT
CDR3: CASTADSNYQPQHF

length: 16
V: TRBV5-1
J: TRBJ1-5
size: NA
D: TRBD1
DNA: TGCGCCAGCAGCTTGGGGACAGGGACTAACAATCAGCCCCAGCATTTT
CDR3: CASSLGTGTNNQPQHF

length: 13
V: TRBV6-6
J: TRBJ1-1
size: few
D: NA
DNA: TGTGCCAGCAGCCACCCAGGGAACACTGAAGCTTTCTTT
CDR3: CASSHPGNTEAFF

length: 20
V: TRBV4-3
J: TRBJ2-2
size: few
D: TRBD1
DNA: TGCGCCAGCAGCCAAGAATTTGGCAGGGGGCCTCAACGATACACCGGGGAGCTGTTTTTT
CDR3: CASSQEFGRGPQRYTGELFF

length: 14
V: TRBV27
J: TRBJ2-1
size: few
D: NA
DNA: TGTGCCAGCACCCAGGACAGTCCCCACAATGAGCAGTTCTTC
CDR3: CASTQDSPHNEQFF

length: 16
V: TRBV27
J: TRBJ2-3
size: many
D: NA
DNA: TGTGCCAGCAGTTTAGGGTCTAGCGATAGCACAGATACGCAGTATTTT
CDR3: CASSLGSSDSTDTQYF

length: 16
V: TRBV30
J: TRBJ2-7
size: few
D: NA
DNA: TGTGCCTGGAGCGTTAGGGGCGGACGTGGGGCCTACGAGCAGTACTTC
CDR3: CAWSVRGGRGAYEQYF

length: 15
V: TRBV19
J: TRBJ2-3
size: many
D: TRBD2
DNA: TGTGCCAGTAGTATATCCAGCGGGAGTACAGATACGCAGTATTTT
CDR3: CASSISSGSTDTQYF

length: 14
V: TRBV28
J: TRBJ1-6
size: many
D: NA
DNA: TGTGCCAGCAGCCGGACCCTCGGGGATTCACCCCTCCACTTT
CDR3: CASSRTLGDSPLHF

length: 16
V: TRBV5-1
J: TRBJ2-4
size: few
D: TRBD1
DNA: TGCGCCAGCAGCCCAAGGACAGGGGACGCCAAAAACATTCAGTACTTC
CDR3: CASSPRTGDAKNIQYF

length: 18
V: TRBV5-6
J: TRBJ1-1
size: NA
D: NA
DNA: TGTGCCAGCGGCCCAGCGAACAAGCTATGGTTGACGAACACTGAAGCTTTCTTT
CDR3: CASGPANKLWLTNTEAFF

length: 13
V: TRBV11-2
J: TRBJ2-7
size: medium-sized
D: TRBD1
DNA: TGTGCCAGCAGTTTGCAGGGGGCCTACGAGCAGTACTTC
CDR3: CASSLQGAYEQYF

length: 15
V: TRBV5-1
J: TRBJ2-3
size: NA
D: NA
DNA: TGCGCCAGCAGCTTGGGCGGGACAGCCCTAGATACGCAGTATTTT
CDR3: CASSLGGTALDTQYF

length: 16
V: TRBV29-1
J: TRBJ2-7
size: many
D: TRBD1
DNA: TGCAGCGTTGAAGGTCCGGTGGGACAGGGCATAGCCGAGCAGTACTTC
CDR3: CSVEGPVGQGIAEQYF